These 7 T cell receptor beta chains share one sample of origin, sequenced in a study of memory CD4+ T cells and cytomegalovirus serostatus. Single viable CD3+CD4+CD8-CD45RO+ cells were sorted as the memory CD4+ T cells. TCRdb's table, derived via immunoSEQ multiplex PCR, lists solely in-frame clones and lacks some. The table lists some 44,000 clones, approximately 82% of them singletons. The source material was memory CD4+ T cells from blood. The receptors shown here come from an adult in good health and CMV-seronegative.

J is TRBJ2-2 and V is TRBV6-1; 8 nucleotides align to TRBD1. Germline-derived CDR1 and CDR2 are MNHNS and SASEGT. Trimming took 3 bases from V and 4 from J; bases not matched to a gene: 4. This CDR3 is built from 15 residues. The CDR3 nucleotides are TGTGCCAGCAGTGATCAGGGGGCTACCACCGGGGAGCTGTTTTTT. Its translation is CASSDQGATTGELFF.

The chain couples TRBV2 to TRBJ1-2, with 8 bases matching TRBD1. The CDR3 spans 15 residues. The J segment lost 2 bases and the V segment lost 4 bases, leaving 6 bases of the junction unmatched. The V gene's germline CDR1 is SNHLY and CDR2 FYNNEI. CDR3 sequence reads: CASSARDRINYGYTF. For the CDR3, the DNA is TGTGCCAGCAGTGCTAGGGACAGGATCAACTATGGCTACACCTTC.

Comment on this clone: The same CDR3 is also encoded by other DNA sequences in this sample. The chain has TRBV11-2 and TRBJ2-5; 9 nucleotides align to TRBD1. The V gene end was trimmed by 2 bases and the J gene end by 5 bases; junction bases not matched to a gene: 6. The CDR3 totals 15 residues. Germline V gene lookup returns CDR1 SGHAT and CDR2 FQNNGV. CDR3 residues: CASSLSTGGGETQYF. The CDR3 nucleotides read TGTGCCAGCAGCTTAAGCACAGGGGGCGGGGAGACCCAGTACTTC.

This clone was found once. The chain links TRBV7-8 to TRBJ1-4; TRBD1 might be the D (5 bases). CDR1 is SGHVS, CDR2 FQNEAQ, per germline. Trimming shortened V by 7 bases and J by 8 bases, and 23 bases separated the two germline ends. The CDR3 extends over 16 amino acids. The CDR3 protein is CASTKGPRGGGEKLFF. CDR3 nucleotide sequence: TGTGCCAGCACCAAGGGCCCCCGGGGGGGAGGAGAAAAACTGTTTTTT.

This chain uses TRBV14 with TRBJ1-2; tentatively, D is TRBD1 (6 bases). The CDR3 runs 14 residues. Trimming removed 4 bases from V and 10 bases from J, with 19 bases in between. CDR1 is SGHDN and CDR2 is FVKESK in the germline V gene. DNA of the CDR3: TGTGCCAGCAGCCTACAGGGCCCGGGAGCTGTCTACACCTTC. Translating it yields CASSLQGPGAVYTF. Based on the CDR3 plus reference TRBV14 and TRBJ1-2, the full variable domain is EAGVTQFPSHSVIEKGQTVTLRCDPISGHDNLYWYRRVMGKEIKFLLHFVKESKQDESGMPNNRFLAERTGGTYSTLKVQPAELEDSGVYFCASSLQGPGAVYTFGSGTRLTVV.

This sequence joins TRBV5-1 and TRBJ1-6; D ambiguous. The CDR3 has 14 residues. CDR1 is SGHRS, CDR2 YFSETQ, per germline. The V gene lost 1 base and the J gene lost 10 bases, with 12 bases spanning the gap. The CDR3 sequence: CASSLTVKESPLHF. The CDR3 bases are TGCGCCAGCAGCTTGACAGTAAAGGAATCACCCCTCCACTTT.

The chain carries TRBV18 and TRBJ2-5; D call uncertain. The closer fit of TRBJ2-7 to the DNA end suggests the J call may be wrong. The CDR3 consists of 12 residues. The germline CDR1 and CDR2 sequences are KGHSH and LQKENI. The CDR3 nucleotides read TGTGCCAGCTCACCAACGAGCTACGAGCAGTACTTC. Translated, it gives CASSPTSYEQYF.